This entry lists 3 T cell receptor beta chains sequenced from one sample in a study of vaccination effects on CD4 cells after COVID-19. Here immunoSEQ multiplex PCR was the method, and the copy in TCRdb shows in-frame clones only, minus some. The table shows tens of thousands of clones, with around 74% occurring only once. CD4+ T cells specific for antigen were expanded with viral peptide pools by the ViraFEST assay before sequencing. Subsequent to 10 days of culture, CD4+ T cells were isolated. Vaccinees lacked prior SARS-CoV-2 infection and tested negative for nucleocapsid antibodies. The antigens for these receptors are not known. This specimen was CD4+ T cells from PBMCs cultured with HCoV-NL63 spike peptides, taken before COVID-19 vaccination. The origin of the receptors is a human donor who received a COVID-19 vaccine.

This chain links TRBV24-1 with TRBJ1-1; no reliable D call. Germline V CDR1 and CDR2: KGHDR, SFDVKD. Trimming stripped 5 bases from V and 1 base from J, with 13 bases between. This CDR3 has 15 residues. Here the CDR3 DNA reads TGTGCCACCAGTGCCTCAGGTCGGGGGAACACTGAAGCTTTCTTT. Protein product: CATSASGRGNTEAFF.

The chain combines TRBV6-5 with TRBJ1-2, with D tentatively TRBD1 (6 bases). The CDR3 spans 12 residues. CDR1 and CDR2 (germline): MNHEY, SVGAGI. V lost 6 bases to trimming and J lost 7 bases, with 12 bases between them. This CDR3 reads CASSTGRGGYTF. In DNA form, the CDR3 reads TGTGCCAGCAGCACAGGGAGGGGTGGCTACACCTTC.

The sample holds a few counts of this clone. J is TRBJ1-6 and V is TRBV7-3, with TRBD1 matching over 8 bases. Trimming at V came to 3 bases and at J to 8 bases, leaving 3 bases not matched to a gene. Germline CDR1 is SGHTA and CDR2 is FQGTGA. CDR3 length equals 14 residues. The DNA for the CDR3 is TGTGCCAGCAGCTTTGGACAGGGCGATTCACCCCTCCACTTT. Amino acids: CASSFGQGDSPLHF.